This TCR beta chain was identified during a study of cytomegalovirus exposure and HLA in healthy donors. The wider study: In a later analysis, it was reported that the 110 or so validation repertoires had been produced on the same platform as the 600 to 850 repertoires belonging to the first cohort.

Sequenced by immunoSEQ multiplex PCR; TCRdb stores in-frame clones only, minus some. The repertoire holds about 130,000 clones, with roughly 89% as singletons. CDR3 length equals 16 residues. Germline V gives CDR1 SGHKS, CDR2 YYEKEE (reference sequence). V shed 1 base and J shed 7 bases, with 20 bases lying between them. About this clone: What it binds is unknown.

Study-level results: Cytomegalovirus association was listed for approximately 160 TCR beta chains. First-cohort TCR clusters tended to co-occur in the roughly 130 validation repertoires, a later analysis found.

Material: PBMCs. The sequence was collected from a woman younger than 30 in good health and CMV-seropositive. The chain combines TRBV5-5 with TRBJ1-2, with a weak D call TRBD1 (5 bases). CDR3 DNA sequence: TGTGCCAGCAGCTTGACGGGGAAGGGCCTCGGGGGTGGCTACACCTTC. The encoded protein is CASSLTGKGLGGGYTF.